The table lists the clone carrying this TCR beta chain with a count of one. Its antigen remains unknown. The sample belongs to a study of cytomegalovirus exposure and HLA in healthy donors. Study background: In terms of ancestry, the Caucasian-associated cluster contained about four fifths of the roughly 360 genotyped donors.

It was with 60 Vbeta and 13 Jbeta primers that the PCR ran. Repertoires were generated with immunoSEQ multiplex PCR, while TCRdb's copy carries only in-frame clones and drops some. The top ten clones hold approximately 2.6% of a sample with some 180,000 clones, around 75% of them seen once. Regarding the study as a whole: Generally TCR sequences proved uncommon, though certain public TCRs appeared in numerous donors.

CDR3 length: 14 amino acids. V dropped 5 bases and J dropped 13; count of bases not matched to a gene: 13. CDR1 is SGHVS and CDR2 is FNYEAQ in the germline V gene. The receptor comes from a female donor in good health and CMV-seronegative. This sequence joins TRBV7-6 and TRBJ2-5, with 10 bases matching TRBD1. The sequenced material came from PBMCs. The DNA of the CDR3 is TGTGCCAGCAGCCCCGGGACAGGGGCCTTGGCTCCGTACTTC. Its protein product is CASSPGTGALAPYF. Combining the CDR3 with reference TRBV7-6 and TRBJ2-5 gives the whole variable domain GAGVSQSPRYKVTKRGQDVALRCDPISGHVSLYWYRQALGQGPEFLTYFNYEAQQDKSGLPNDRFSAERPEGSISTLTIQRTEQRDSAMYRCASSPGTGALAPYFGPGTRLLVL.